These T cell receptor beta chains were read from a single sample in a study of technical replicates of blood from several donors. Sequencing used immunoSEQ multiplex PCR; TCRdb keeps in-frame clones, though not all of them. The sample records 60,000 to 85,000 clones, roughly nine tenths being singletons. The sequencing input was T cells isolated from PBMCs. These receptors came from a human donor in good health. CDR3s include the opening cysteine and the closing phenylalanine or tryptophan. A D gene is named only where the DNA matches it firmly. Size values are once, few and many counts, or a class for expanded clones, and some rows have none.

TRBD2 TRBJ2-2 . TRBV25-1 CASSELEREVDTGELFF TGTGCCAGCAGTGAATTAGAGCGGGAGGTCGACACCGGGGAGCTGTTTTTT
. TRBJ1-2 . TRBV4-2 CASSQELINGYTF TGTGCCAGCAGCCAAGAACTTATCAATGGCTACACCTTC
. TRBJ1-2 . TRBV13 CASSFGGRGSYTF TGTGCCAGCAGCTTTGGTGGGCGCGGGAGCTACACCTTC
. TRBJ2-7 . TRBV2 CATQGLANYEQYF TGTGCCACCCAGGGACTTGCGAACTACGAGCAGTACTTC
. TRBJ2-2 . TRBV21-1 CASSTGLAGVNTGELFF TGTGCCAGCAGCACGGGACTAGCGGGAGTTAACACCGGGGAGCTGTTTTTT
TRBD1 TRBJ1-2 . TRBV5-1 CASSLRTGEFDGYTF TGCGCCAGCAGCTTGCGGACAGGCGAGTTCGATGGCTACACCTTC
. TRBJ1-5 . TRBV9 CASSVLNGHREASNQPQHF TGTGCCAGCAGCGTCCTGAACGGACACCGAGAAGCTAGCAATCAGCCCCAGCATTTT
TRBD1 TRBJ2-7 . TRBV14 CASSQQGASTYEQYF TGTGCCAGCAGCCAACAGGGGGCCTCCACCTACGAGCAGTACTTC
. TRBJ1-5 . TRBV27 CASSSTGGNQPQHF TGTGCCAGCAGCTCGACGGGTGGCAATCAGCCCCAGCATTTT
TRBD1 TRBJ1-5 . TRBV19 CASVRAGQGGQPQHF TGTGCCAGTGTGAGGGCCGGACAGGGGGGTCAGCCCCAGCATTTT
. TRBJ2-7 . TRBV7-2 CASSITTHYEQYF TGTGCCAGCAGCATAACAACGCACTACGAGCAGTACTTC
TRBD2 TRBJ2-1 . TRBV9 CASSVELAGYNEQFF TGTGCCAGCAGCGTAGAACTAGCGGGCTACAATGAGCAGTTCTTC
. TRBJ1-5 . TRBV28 CASRYSNQPQHF TGTGCCAGCAGGTATAGCAATCAGCCCCAGCATTTT
. TRBJ2-2 . TRBV6-6 CASSITGELFF TGTGCCAGCAGTATAACCGGGGAGCTGTTTTTT
TRBD1 TRBJ1-2 . TRBV5-1 CASSPGTGGHGYTF TGCGCCAGCAGCCCCGGGACAGGGGGCCATGGCTACACCTTC
TRBD1 TRBJ2-2 . TRBV10-2 CASSALGTGSNTGELFF TGCGCCAGCAGTGCCCTTGGGACAGGGTCGAACACCGGGGAGCTGTTTTTT
. TRBJ2-2 . TRBV7-8 CASSLSGELFF TGTGCCAGCAGCTTATCTGGGGAGCTGTTTTTT
. TRBJ1-1 . TRBV6-5 CASSEAGATEAFF TGTGCCAGCAGCGAGGCGGGGGCAACTGAAGCTTTCTTT
TRBD1 TRBJ1-2 . TRBV6-5 CASSYPPSTGSYGYTF TGTGCCAGCAGTTACCCTCCTTCGACAGGGTCCTATGGCTACACCTTC
. TRBJ2-7 . TRBV29-1 CSVRPSGSYEQYF TGCAGCGTCCGACCTTCGGGGTCCTACGAGCAGTACTTC
. TRBJ2-3 . TRBV29-1 CSVALTDTQYF TGCAGCGTTGCGCTAACAGATACGCAGTATTTT
TRBD1 TRBJ1-1 . TRBV14 CASSHVTGGIFSTEAFF TGTGCCAGCAGCCATGTTACAGGGGGCATTTTTAGCACTGAAGCTTTCTTT
. TRBJ2-2 . TRBV28 CASSGHYDGSRTGELFF TGTGCCAGCAGCGGCCATTATGACGGGAGTCGCACCGGGGAGCTGTTTTTT
. TRBJ2-5 . TRBV7-9 CASGVGETQYF TGTGCCAGCGGAGTCGGAGAGACCCAGTACTTC
. TRBJ1-1 . TRBV2 CASSETGLNTEAFF TGTGCCAGCAGTGAGACAGGCCTCAACACTGAAGCTTTCTTT
. TRBJ2-7 once TRBV19 CASSMDLGAYEQYF TGTGCCAGTAGTATGGATCTGGGGGCTTACGAGCAGTACTTC
TRBD1 TRBJ1-5 once TRBV7-9 CASSSGTGTFQPQHF TGTGCCAGCAGTTCCGGGACAGGGACTTTCCAGCCCCAGCATTTT
. TRBJ2-7 . TRBV4-3 CASSQVGAGVHEQYF TGCGCCAGCAGCCAAGTGGGTGCAGGGGTCCACGAGCAGTACTTC
. TRBJ2-1 once TRBV27 CASRLGEALGNEQFF TGTGCCAGCAGATTAGGGGAGGCCCTAGGAAATGAGCAGTTCTTC
. TRBJ2-2 . TRBV7-2 CASNLLGNTGELFF TGTGCCAGCAACCTCCTCGGGAACACCGGGGAGCTGTTTTTT
. TRBJ2-7 few TRBV30 CAWSWRDEQYF TGTGCCTGGAGTTGGAGGGACGAGCAGTACTTC